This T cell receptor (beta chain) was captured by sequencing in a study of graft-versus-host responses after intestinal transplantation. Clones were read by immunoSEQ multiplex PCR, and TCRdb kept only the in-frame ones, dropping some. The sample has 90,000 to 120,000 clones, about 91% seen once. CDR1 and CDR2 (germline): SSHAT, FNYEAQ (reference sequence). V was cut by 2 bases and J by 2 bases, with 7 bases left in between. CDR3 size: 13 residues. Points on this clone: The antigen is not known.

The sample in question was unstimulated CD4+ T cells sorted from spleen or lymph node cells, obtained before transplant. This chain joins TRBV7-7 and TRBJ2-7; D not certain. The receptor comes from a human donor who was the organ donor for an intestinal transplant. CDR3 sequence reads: CASSLTDTYEQYF. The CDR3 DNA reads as TGTGCCAGCAGCTTAACGGATACCTACGAGCAGTACTTC.